The text below deals with one TCR beta chain. The antigen is unknown. The germline V gene encodes CDR1 MNHEY and CDR2 SVGAGI. The CDR3 consists of 13 residues. The germline V and J ends were trimmed by 6 bases and 5 bases, with 11 bases remaining between them. Assay used: immunoSEQ multiplex PCR; TCRdb lists only in-frame clones, some missing. The sample lists about 78,000 clones; just over 90% were seen once. This record belongs to a study of T cell responses to AZD1222 COVID-19 vaccine. Study-wide points: The repertoires were collected only after the peak T cell response.

The sequenced sample was peripheral blood, obtained 28 days after the second AZD1222 dose. This chain connects TRBV6-5 to TRBJ2-1; D not resolved. The sequence came from an adult who received the AZD1222 COVID-19 vaccine. The CDR3 DNA reads TGTGCCAGCAGCTTATCACGGGACAATGAGCAGTTCTTC. Translated: CASSLSRDNEQFF.